One and the same sample provided the 30 T cell receptor beta chains below, sequenced in a study of CD8 T cells in cerebrospinal fluid in Alzheimer's disease. With the 10x single-cell sequencing reads reprocessed, TCRdb shows one record per CDR3 protein and no DNA. The specimen's table records 1,200 to 1,500 distinct CDR3 sequences. The specimen sequenced was cerebrospinal fluid. These receptors originate from a human donor with Alzheimer's disease.

Frequency places this clonotype as medium-sized (0.01 to 0.1%). The gene calls are TRBV7-3 and TRBJ1-1; TCRdb names TRBD1, which stays unverified in the absence of DNA. CDR1 and CDR2 from the germline V gene are SGHTA and FQGTGA. This CDR3 contains 13 residues. The CDR3 is CASSSEGDTEAFF.

This clonotype shows up as medium-sized (0.01 to 0.1%) by frequency. This chain links TRBV7-9 with TRBJ2-7; the D call from TCRdb, TRBD1, cannot be confirmed without DNA. The V gene's germline CDR1 is SEHNR and CDR2 FQNEAQ (reference sequence). This CDR3 is built from 14 residues. The CDR3 spells CASSATDRDHEQYF.

This clonotype is identified as medium-sized (0.01 to 0.1%) from frequency. This chain connects TRBV7-8 to TRBJ1-3; the D call of TRBD1 rests on TCRdb alone, since no DNA is present to check it. Germline V gene data show CDR1 as SGHVS and CDR2 as FQNEAQ. The CDR3 spans 16 residues. This CDR3 is CASSFSGRSSGNTIYF.

V and J are TRBV20-1 and TRBJ2-5; TCRdb names TRBD2, which stays unverified in the absence of DNA. Germline V lookup: CDR1 DFQATT, CDR2 SNEGSKA (reference sequence). There are 14 residues in the CDR3. CDR3 sequence: CSARDRSGRETQYF.

Measured by frequency, this clonotype is medium-sized. V gene TRBV5-6 combines with J gene TRBJ1-1. Germline assignment: CDR1 SGHDT and CDR2 YYEEEE. The CDR3 is 14 amino acids. The CDR3: CASSWGGDSTEAFF.

The chain is built from TRBV19 and TRBJ1-6; TCRdb reports TRBD1, a call that lacks DNA to check it against. CDR3 length equals 14 residues. Germline assignment: CDR1 LNHDA and CDR2 SQIVND (reference sequence). The CDR3 sequence is CASSIVPGDSPLHF. The full variable domain, its missing parts supplied by reference TRBV19 and TRBJ1-6, is DGGITQSPKYLFRKEGQNVTLSCEQNLNHDAMYWYRQDPGQGLRLIYYSQIVNDFQKGDIAEGYSVSREKKESFPLTVTSAQKNPTAFYLCASSIVPGDSPLHFGNGTRLTVT.

This clonotype is identified as large (0.1 to 1%) from frequency. This sequence joins TRBV7-6 and TRBJ2-2. Per germline, CDR1 SGHVS and CDR2 FNYEAQ. This CDR3 has 13 amino acids. CDR3 protein: CASSLEQFGELFF.

This clonotype registers large (0.1 to 1%) by frequency. The V call is TRBV7-2, the J call TRBJ2-3; lacking DNA, the TRBD2 call made by TCRdb goes unchecked. The CDR3 runs to 15 residues. Germline-derived CDR1 and CDR2 are SGHTA and FQGNSA. The CDR3: CASSQTSGGWDTQYF.

This clonotype shows up as medium-sized by frequency. The chain recombines TRBV30 with TRBJ1-5. The CDR3 sequence is 13 residues long. CDR1 is GTSNPN and CDR2 is SVGIG in the germline V gene (reference sequence). The CDR3 is CAWSGGSNQPQHF.

This clonotype shows up as medium-sized by frequency. The chain carries TRBV30 and TRBJ2-1; TCRdb's assignment of TRBD1 cannot be checked, as there is no DNA. The CDR3 runs 15 residues. The germline V gene has CDR1 GTSNPN and CDR2 SVGIG (reference sequence). The CDR3 spells CAWSPGTGGYNEQFF.

This clonotype is labeled large based on frequency. This chain connects TRBV4-2 to TRBJ2-1; TCRdb gives TRBD2 as the D gene, but with no DNA this cannot be confirmed. CDR1 and CDR2 from the germline V gene are LGHNA and YNFKEQ. This CDR3 has 17 residues. CDR3 loop: CASSLALAVSSYNEQFF.

This clonotype ranks as large (0.1 to 1%) in terms of frequency. The V call is TRBV11-3, the J call TRBJ2-2; the D gene TCRdb calls, TRBD2, cannot be checked with no DNA. The CDR3 runs to 17 residues. Germline CDR1 and CDR2: SGHNT and YENEEA. This CDR3 is CASSLVSWRGNTGELFF.

Considering frequency, this clonotype is medium-sized. V is TRBV12-5 and J is TRBJ2-3; TCRdb reports TRBD2, a call that lacks DNA to check it against. CDR3 length: 16 amino acids. Germline CDR1 reads LGHNT; CDR2 reads FRNRAP. The CDR3 loop reads CASGPGTSGSTDTQYF.

Its frequency marks this clonotype as medium-sized. The rearrangement links TRBV27 to TRBJ2-4. The CDR3 length is 12 residues. Germline CDR1 MNHEY, CDR2 SMNVEV (reference sequence). This chain's CDR3 is CASSPARDIQYF.

This clonotype is deemed medium-sized by its frequency. The chain uses TRBV6-6 and TRBJ1-1; the D call from TCRdb, TRBD1, cannot be confirmed without DNA. Looked up from germline, CDR1 is MNHNY and CDR2 is SVGAGI (reference sequence). The CDR3 is 13 residues long. CDR3 residues: CASTPVRNTEAFF.

Its frequency marks this clonotype as large. The CDR3 spells CASSFRREMNTEAFF. The gene calls are TRBV12-3 or TRBV12-4 and TRBJ1-1. CDR3 length equals 15 residues.

In terms of frequency, this clonotype is medium-sized. The chain uses TRBV7-8 and TRBJ1-5. This CDR3 spans 14 amino acids. Germline CDR1 is SGHVS and CDR2 is FQNEAQ. The CDR3 loop reads CASSPPQPGQPQHF.

The chain joins TRBV6-6 to TRBJ2-7; TCRdb indicates TRBD1, and absent DNA this call remains unverified. This CDR3 has 16 residues. Germline CDR1 reads MNHNY; CDR2 reads SVGAGI (reference sequence). This CDR3 is CASSLSGPGQGHEQYF.

By frequency, this clonotype is medium-sized (0.01 to 0.1%). This rearrangement joins TRBV6-1 to TRBJ1-3; TCRdb's D gene call, TRBD1, goes unchecked for lack of DNA. Germline loops: CDR1 MNHNS, CDR2 SASEGT. The CDR3 extends over 14 amino acids. The CDR3 sequence is CASSEWGPGNTIYF.

Judged by frequency, this clonotype is large. The gene calls are TRBV9 and TRBJ2-3. The CDR3 is made up of 16 amino acids. Germline CDR1 and CDR2: SGDLS and YYNGEE. The CDR3 here is CASSVLAGASTDTQYF.

The rearrangement links TRBV7-8 to TRBJ2-3; TCRdb picks TRBD2, but there is no DNA to check that call. This CDR3 region has 16 residues. Germline-derived CDR1 and CDR2 are SGHVS and FQNEAQ. CDR3 loop: CASSQVAGAGSDTQYF.

In terms of frequency, this clonotype is medium-sized. This chain joins TRBV7-3 and TRBJ2-1; TCRdb lists TRBD2, though no DNA is available to test this call. The CDR3 runs to 15 residues. The V gene's germline CDR1 is SGHTA and CDR2 FQGTGA. CDR3 region: CASSPLAGVANEQFF.

This clonotype is classed as medium-sized by frequency. V is TRBV20-1 and J is TRBJ2-5; there is no DNA to check the TCRdb D call of TRBD1. This CDR3 spans 13 amino acids. Germline V gives CDR1 DFQATT, CDR2 SNEGSKA (reference sequence). CDR3 region: CSHLGGRGETQYF.

This sequence joins TRBV12-3 or TRBV12-4 and TRBJ1-1; TCRdb's D gene call, TRBD1, goes unchecked for lack of DNA. The CDR3 covers 16 residues. This CDR3 reads CASSYGTEYTNTEAFF.

Considering frequency, this clonotype is large. J is TRBJ2-1 and V is TRBV20-1; TCRdb's D call of TRBD2 is untestable without DNA. The germline V gene encodes CDR1 DFQATT and CDR2 SNEGSKA (reference sequence). The CDR3 covers 12 residues. The CDR3 region is CSASSGAGEQFF.

According to its frequency, this clonotype is medium-sized (0.01 to 0.1%). CDR3 in amino acids: CASSSDDNTGELFF. The chain recombines TRBV6-6 with TRBJ2-2. There are 14 residues in the CDR3. Per germline, CDR1 MNHNY and CDR2 SVGAGI (reference sequence).

This clonotype registers large by frequency. This chain joins TRBV18 and TRBJ1-1. The CDR3 runs 13 residues. CDR1 KGHSH and CDR2 LQKENI come from the germline V gene. CDR3: CASSPDGVTEAFF.

This clonotype is labeled medium-sized based on frequency. This sequence joins TRBV6-5 and TRBJ2-7; TCRdb reports TRBD2, a call that lacks DNA to check it against. This CDR3 comprises 14 residues. Germline-derived CDR1 and CDR2 are MNHEY and SVGAGI. The CDR3 sequence is CASSSVSGTYEQYF.

By frequency, this clonotype is medium-sized. V gene TRBV9 combines with J gene TRBJ2-2; TCRdb designates TRBD2, a call that cannot be tested without DNA. CDR3 length equals 15 residues. CDR1 SGDLS and CDR2 YYNGEE come from the germline V gene. The CDR3 loop is CASSVETGGTGELFF.

The chain joins TRBV10-1 to TRBJ2-7. The CDR3 is 12 residues long. Germline CDR1 is WNHNN and CDR2 is SYGVQD (reference sequence). The CDR3 loop is CASSEWAHEQYF.